Presented here are 11 T cell receptor beta chains from one specimen sequenced in a study of blood T cell repertoires in COVID-19. Clones were read by immunoSEQ multiplex PCR, and TCRdb kept only the in-frame ones, dropping some. This repertoire shows some 400,000 clones, about 89% found once; its top ten account for about 0.78%. The sequencing input was PBMCs or T cells enriched from blood (not recorded which). Receptors originate from a woman aged 40 to 50 who had been exposed to COVID-19.

V usage is TRBV11-3 and J usage is TRBJ1-2; no clear D gene. The V end lost 6 bases, the J end lost 0 bases, and 5 bases lay between the germline ends. This CDR3 contains 12 residues. The germline CDR1 and CDR2 sequences are SGHNT and YENEEA. The CDR3 here is CASSETNYGYTF. For the CDR3, the DNA is TGTGCCAGCAGTGAGACTAACTATGGCTACACCTTC.

The chain uses TRBV7-2 and TRBJ2-7; 7 bases agree with TRBD2. Per germline, CDR1 SGHTA and CDR2 FQGNSA. V shed 1 base, J shed 4 bases, and the junction held 16 bases outside the gene matches. CDR3 size: 18 residues. The DNA for the CDR3 is TGTGCCAGCAGCTTAGGTCTGTGGATGCAGGGAGGGAAGTACGAGCAGTACTTC. This sequence encodes CASSLGLWMQGGKYEQYF.

This clone occurred once. This rearrangement joins TRBV5-1 to TRBJ2-3; TRBD2 matches 15 bases. The V gene's germline CDR1 is SGHRS and CDR2 YFSETQ. The trim removed 0 bases at V and 8 bases at J, leaving 4 bases unmatched. This CDR3 has 16 amino acids. CDR3 sequence: CASSLGTSGGAGTQYF. CDR3 bases: TGCGCCAGCAGCTTGGGGACTAGCGGGGGGGCAGGTACGCAGTATTTT.

The V call is TRBV2, the J call TRBJ1-1; the match to TRBD1 covers 9 bases. CDR3 length: 13 residues. Trimming removed 4 bases from V and 11 bases from J; junction bases left unmatched: 8. Germline CDR1 is SNHLY and CDR2 is FYNNEI. The CDR3 sequence is CASSVNRGLRAFF. Written as DNA, the CDR3 is TGTGCCAGCAGTGTTAACAGGGGGCTTAGGGCTTTCTTT.

The chain combines TRBV19 with TRBJ2-6; the D is unclear. In germline, CDR1 is LNHDA, CDR2 SQIVND (reference sequence). This CDR3 comprises 15 residues. V gave up 7 bases and J gave up 0 bases, with 10 bases separating them. Here the CDR3 reads CASKAVRSGANVLTF. The CDR3 nucleotides read TGTGCCAGTAAGGCGGTACGCTCTGGGGCCAACGTCCTGACTTTC.

This rearrangement joins TRBV7-9 to TRBJ2-1; TRBD2 aligns across 13 bases. This CDR3 is built from 19 residues. Germline CDR1 SEHNR, CDR2 FQNEAQ (reference sequence). Unmatched junction bases numbered 9, after V lost 4 bases and J lost 0 bases. CDR3 amino acids: CASSSSGLAGISSYNEQFF. The CDR3 DNA follows: TGTGCCAGCAGCTCCTCGGGACTAGCGGGGATTAGCTCCTACAATGAGCAGTTCTTC.

This chain connects TRBV7-3 to TRBJ2-1; maybe TRBD1 (5 bases). Trimming left V 2 bases short and J 6 bases short, with 11 bases between. This CDR3 is built from 14 residues. From germline, CDR1 is SGHTA and CDR2 FQGTGA. The CDR3 sequence: CASSLYQGSNEQFF. CDR3 sequence (DNA): TGTGCCAGCAGCTTATATCAGGGAAGCAATGAGCAGTTCTTC. Based on the CDR3 plus reference TRBV7-3 and TRBJ2-1, the full variable domain is GAGVSQTPSNKVTEKGKYVELRCDPISGHTALYWYRQSLGQGPEFLIYFQGTGAADDSGLPNDRFFAVRPEGSVSTLKIQRTERGDSAVYLCASSLYQGSNEQFFGPGTRLTVL.

The chain carries TRBV11-2 and TRBJ2-7; the match to TRBD2 covers 8 bases. The CDR3 covers 16 residues. The junction had 12 bases not matched to a gene; V was cut back by 4 bases and J by 4 bases. Germline CDR1 reads SGHAT; CDR2 reads FQNNGV. CDR3 coding DNA: TGTGCCAGCAGCTCCCTGCGGGGGGCTGTAGGGTACGAGCAGTACTTC. Protein: CASSSLRGAVGYEQYF.

The genes are TRBV11-1 and TRBJ2-1; TRBD1 matches at 7 bases. Trimming at V came to 0 bases and at J to 12 bases, leaving 5 bases not matched to a gene. The CDR3 runs to 13 residues. Germline values: CDR1 SGHAT, CDR2 FQDESV (reference sequence). DNA of the CDR3: TGTGCCAGCAGCTTAGCGCGGAACAGGGGGCAGTTCTTC. The encoded protein is CASSLARNRGQFF.

The J gene is TRBJ1-1, the V gene TRBV3-1 (or the pseudogene TRBV3-2); no clear D gene. Germline V gene sequence: CDR1 LGHDT, CDR2 YNNKEL (reference sequence). The V gene lost 1 base and the J gene lost 0 bases, with 6 bases spanning the gap. This CDR3 is built from 14 residues. The CDR3 is CASSQVRLNTEAFF. The CDR3 region has the DNA TGTGCCAGCAGCCAAGTACGGTTGAACACTGAAGCTTTCTTT.

The rearrangement joins TRBV19 to TRBJ1-4; 7 bases fit TRBD1. V was pared by 3 bases and J by 6 bases, with 13 bases of the junction left unmatched. Germline V gives CDR1 LNHDA, CDR2 SQIVND (reference sequence). This CDR3 region has 17 residues. The DNA for the CDR3 is TGTGCCAGTAGTATGCACTATCCGGGACAGCGGCATGAAAAACTGTTTTTT. It translates to CASSMHYPGQRHEKLFF.